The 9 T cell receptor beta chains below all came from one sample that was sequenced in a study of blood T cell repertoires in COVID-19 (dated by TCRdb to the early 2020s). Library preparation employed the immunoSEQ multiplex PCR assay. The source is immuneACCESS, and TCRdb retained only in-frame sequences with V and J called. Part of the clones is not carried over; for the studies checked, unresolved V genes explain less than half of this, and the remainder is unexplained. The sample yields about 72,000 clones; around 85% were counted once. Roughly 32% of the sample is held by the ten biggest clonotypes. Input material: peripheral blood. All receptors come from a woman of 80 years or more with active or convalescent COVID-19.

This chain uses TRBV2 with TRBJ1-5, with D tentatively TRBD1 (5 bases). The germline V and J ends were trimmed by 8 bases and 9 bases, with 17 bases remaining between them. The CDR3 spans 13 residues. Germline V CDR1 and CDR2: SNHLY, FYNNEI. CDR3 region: CASLMTASMPQHF. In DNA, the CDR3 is TGTGCCAGCTTGATGACAGCCTCTATGCCCCAGCATTTT.

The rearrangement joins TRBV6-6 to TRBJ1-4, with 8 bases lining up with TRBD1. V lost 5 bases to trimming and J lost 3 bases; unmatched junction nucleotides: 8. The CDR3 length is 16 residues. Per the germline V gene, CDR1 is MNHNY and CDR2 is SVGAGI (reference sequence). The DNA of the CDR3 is TGTGCCAGCAGTCGAATGGGACAGGTAGCTAATGAAAAACTGTTTTTT. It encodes CASSRMGQVANEKLFF.

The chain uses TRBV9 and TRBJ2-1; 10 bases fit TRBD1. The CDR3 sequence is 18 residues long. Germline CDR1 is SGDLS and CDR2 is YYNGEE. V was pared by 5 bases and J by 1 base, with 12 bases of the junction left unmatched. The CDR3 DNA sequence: TGTGCCAGCAGAACTACCGGGACAGGGGCGACATCCTACAATGAGCAGTTCTTC. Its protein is CASRTTGTGATSYNEQFF. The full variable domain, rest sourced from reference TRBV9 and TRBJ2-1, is DSGVTQTPKHLITATGQRVTLRCSPRSGDLSVYWYQQSLDQGLQFLIQYYNGEERAKGNILERFSAQQFPDLHSELNLSSLELGDSALYFCASRTTGTGATSYNEQFFGPGTRLTVL.

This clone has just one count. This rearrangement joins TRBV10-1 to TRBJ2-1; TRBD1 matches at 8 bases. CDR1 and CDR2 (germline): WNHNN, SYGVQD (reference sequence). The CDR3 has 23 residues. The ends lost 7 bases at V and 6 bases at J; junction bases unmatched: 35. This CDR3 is CASNKEKTLVGGTTGVRFNEQFF. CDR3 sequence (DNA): TGCGCCAGCAATAAAGAGAAGACCCTTGTCGGGGGAACGACAGGGGTGAGATTCAATGAGCAGTTCTTC.

This CDR3 reads CASSLGRASSYEQYF. The CDR3 DNA follows: TGTGCCAGCAGCTTAGGCAGGGCAAGCTCCTACGAGCAGTACTTC. V gene TRBV7-2 combines with J gene TRBJ2-7; possibly TRBD1 for D (5 bases). V shed 1 base and J shed 0 bases, with 10 bases lying between them. The germline CDR1 and CDR2 sequences are SGHTA and FQGNSA. The length of the CDR3 is 15 residues.

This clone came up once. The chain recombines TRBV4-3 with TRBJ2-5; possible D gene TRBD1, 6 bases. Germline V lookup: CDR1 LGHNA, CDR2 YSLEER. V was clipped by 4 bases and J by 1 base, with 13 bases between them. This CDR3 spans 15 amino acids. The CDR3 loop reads CASSPNTGSQETQYF. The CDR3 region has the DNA TGCGCCAGCAGCCCAAACACAGGGAGCCAAGAGACCCAGTACTTC.

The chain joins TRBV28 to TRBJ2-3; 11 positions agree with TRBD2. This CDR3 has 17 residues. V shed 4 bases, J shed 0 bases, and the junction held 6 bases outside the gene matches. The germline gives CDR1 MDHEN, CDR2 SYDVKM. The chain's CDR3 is CASSSISGGVSTDTQYF. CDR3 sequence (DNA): TGTGCCAGCAGTTCAATTAGCGGGGGGGTTAGCACAGATACGCAGTATTTT.

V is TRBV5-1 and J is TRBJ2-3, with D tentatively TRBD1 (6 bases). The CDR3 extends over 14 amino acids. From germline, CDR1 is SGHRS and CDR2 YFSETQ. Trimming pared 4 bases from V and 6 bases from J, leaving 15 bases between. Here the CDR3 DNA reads TGCGCCAGCAGCCCCCGACAGGCCGGGGATACGCAGTATTTT. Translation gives CASSPRQAGDTQYF.

In DNA form, the CDR3 reads TGTGCCAGCAGCTTGGTGGGGGCTGCGGGGGGGCCAGGGGAGCTGTTTTTT. It translates to CASSLVGAAGGPGELFF. V and J are TRBV5-4 and TRBJ2-2, with 9 positions matching TRBD2. V lost 0 bases and J lost 8; bases outside the gene matches: 11. From germline, CDR1 is SGHNT and CDR2 YYREEE (reference sequence). The CDR3 contains 17 residues.